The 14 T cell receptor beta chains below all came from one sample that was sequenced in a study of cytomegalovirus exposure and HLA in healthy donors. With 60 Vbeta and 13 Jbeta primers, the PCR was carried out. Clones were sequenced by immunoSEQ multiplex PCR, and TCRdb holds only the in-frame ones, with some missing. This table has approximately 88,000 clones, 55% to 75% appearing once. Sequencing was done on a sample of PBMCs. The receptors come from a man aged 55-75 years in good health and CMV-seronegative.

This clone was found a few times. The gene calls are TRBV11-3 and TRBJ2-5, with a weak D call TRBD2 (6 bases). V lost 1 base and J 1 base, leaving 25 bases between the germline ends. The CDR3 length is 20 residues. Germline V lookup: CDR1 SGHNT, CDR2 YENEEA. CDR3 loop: CASSLGGLGLNGAFQETQYF. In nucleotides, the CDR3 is TGTGCCAGCAGCTTAGGAGGTCTGGGACTCAATGGAGCCTTCCAAGAGACCCAGTACTTC.

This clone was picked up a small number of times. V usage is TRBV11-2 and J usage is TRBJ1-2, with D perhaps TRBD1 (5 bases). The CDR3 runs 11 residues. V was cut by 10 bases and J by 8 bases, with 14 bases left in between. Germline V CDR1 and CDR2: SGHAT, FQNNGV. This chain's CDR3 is CAIRAPFGYTF. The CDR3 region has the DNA TGTGCCATCAGGGCTCCCTTCGGCTACACCTTC.

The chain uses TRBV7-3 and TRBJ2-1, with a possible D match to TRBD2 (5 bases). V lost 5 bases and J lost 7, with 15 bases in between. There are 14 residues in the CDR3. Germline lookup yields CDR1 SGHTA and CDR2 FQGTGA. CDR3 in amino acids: CASSPRPSGNEQFF. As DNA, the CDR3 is TGTGCCAGCAGCCCGAGGCCCTCGGGGAATGAGCAGTTCTTC.

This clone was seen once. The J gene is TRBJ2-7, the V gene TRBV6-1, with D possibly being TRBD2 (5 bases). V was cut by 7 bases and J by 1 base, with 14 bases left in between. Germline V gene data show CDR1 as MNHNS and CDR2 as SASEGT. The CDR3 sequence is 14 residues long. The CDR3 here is CASTRGKESYEQYF. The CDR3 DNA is TGTGCCAGCACCCGGGGAAAGGAATCCTACGAGCAGTACTTC.

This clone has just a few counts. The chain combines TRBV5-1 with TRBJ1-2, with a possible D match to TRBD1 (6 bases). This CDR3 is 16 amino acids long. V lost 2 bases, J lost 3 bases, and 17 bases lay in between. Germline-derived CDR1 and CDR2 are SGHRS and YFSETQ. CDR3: CASSFRGAGNDYGYTF. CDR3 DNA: TGCGCCAGCAGCTTCCGGGGGGCAGGGAATGACTATGGCTACACCTTC.

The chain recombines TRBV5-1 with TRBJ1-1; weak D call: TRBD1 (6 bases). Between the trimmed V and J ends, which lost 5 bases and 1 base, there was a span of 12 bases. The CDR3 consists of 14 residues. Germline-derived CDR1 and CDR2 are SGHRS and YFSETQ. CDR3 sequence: CASRMDRGNTEAFF. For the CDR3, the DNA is TGCGCCAGCAGAATGGACAGAGGGAACACTGAAGCTTTCTTT.

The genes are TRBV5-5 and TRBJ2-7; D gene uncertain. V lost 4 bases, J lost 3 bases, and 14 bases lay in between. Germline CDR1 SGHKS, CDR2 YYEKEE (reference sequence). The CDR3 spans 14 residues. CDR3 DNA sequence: TGTGCCAGCAGCCGTCAAACTCCGAGCTACGAGCAGTACTTC. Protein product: CASSRQTPSYEQYF.

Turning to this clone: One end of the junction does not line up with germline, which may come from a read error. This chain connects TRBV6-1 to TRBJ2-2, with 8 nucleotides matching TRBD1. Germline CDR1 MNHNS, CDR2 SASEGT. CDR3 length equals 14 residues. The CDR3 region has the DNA TGTGCTAGCACCAGACAGGGGTACACCGGGGAGCTGTTTTTT. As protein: CASTRQGYTGELFF.

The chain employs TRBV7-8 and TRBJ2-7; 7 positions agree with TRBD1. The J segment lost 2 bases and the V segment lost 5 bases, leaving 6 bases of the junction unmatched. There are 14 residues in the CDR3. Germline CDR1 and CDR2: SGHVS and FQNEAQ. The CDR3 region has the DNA TGTGCCAGCAGCCTACGGGACAGAGCCTACGAGCAGTACTTC. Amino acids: CASSLRDRAYEQYF.

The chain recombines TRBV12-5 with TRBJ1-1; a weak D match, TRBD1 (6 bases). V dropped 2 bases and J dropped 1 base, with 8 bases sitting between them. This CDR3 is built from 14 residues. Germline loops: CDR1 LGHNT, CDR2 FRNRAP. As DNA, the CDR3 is TGTGCTAGTGGTTTGTCGACAGGGAACACTGAAGCTTTCTTT. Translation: CASGLSTGNTEAFF.

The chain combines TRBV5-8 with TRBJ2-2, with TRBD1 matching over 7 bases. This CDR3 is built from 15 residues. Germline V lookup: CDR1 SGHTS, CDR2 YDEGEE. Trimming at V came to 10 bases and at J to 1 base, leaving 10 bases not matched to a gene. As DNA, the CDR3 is TGTGCCGGCCTCGGGACAGTCAAGAACACCGGGGAGCTGTTTTTT. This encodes CAGLGTVKNTGELFF. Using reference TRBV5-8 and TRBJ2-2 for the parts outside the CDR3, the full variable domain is EAGVTQSPTHLIKTRGQQATLRCSPISGHTSVYWYQQALGLGLQFLLWYDEGEERNRGNFPPRFSGRQFPNYSSELNVNALELEDSALYLCAGLGTVKNTGELFFGEGSRLTVL.

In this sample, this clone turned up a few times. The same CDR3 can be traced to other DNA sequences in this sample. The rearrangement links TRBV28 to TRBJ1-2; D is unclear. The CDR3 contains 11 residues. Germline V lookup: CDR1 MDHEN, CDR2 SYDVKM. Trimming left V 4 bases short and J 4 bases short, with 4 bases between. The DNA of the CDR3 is TGTGCCAGCAGTTCCGGCTATGGCTACACCTTC. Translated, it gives CASSSGYGYTF.

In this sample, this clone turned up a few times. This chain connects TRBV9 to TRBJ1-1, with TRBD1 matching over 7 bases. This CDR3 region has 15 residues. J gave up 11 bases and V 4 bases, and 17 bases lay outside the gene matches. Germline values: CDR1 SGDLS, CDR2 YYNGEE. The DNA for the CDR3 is TGTGCCAGCAGCCCCGACCTCGTGACAGGGATGGGTGCTTTCTTT. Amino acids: CASSPDLVTGMGAFF.

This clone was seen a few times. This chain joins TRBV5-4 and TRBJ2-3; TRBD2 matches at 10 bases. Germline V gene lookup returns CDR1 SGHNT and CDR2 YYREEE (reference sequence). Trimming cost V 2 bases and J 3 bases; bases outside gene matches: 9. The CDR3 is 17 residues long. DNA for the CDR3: TGTGCCAGCAGCTTAGTGAGCGGGGGGGCCGGTACAGATACGCAGTATTTT. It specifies CASSLVSGGAGTDTQYF.